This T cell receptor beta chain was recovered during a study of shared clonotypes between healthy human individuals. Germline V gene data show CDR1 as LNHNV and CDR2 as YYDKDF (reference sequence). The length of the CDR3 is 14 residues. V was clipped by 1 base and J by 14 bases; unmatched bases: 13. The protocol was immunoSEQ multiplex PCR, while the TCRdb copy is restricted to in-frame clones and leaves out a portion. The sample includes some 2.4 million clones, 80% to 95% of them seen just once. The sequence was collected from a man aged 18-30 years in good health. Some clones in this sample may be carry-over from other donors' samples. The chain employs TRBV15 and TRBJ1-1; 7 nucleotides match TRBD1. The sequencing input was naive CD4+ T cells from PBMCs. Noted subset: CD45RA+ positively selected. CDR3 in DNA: TGTGCCACCAGCAGAGGGGGGACAGAAAATTGGGGATTCTTT. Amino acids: CATSRGGTENWGFF.